The present entry profiles one TCR beta chain with its context. Its antigen remains unidentified. Primers used in a second PCR of about 7 to 12 cycles were a sample-barcoded 5' primer and a J-beta primer mix. Tagging of each cDNA molecule was performed by a template-switch adaptor with 12 random nucleotides. Every sample produced at least 2.5 million CDR3-containing paired-end reads. TCRdb reprocessed the 5' RACE reads with MiXCR, giving one entry per CDR3 protein. The sample comprises about 1.7 million distinct CDR3 sequences, roughly 27% of which are singletons, and over 7% rests with the top ten. The CDR3 contains 14 residues. Germline assignment: CDR1 SGDLS and CDR2 YYNGEE. Trimming took 0 bases from V and 5 from J, leaving 12 bases between them. The sample comes from a study of blood T cells in healthy people across ages. Study at large: About one barcoded beta molecule per two T cells was the capture yield of template switching. Findings and limits, study-wide: TCR beta diversity per million T cells fell roughly linearly with age.

Input material: blood. The origin of this receptor is a woman in her twenties or thirties in good health. The V gene is TRBV9, the J gene TRBJ2-7, with a possible D match to TRBD2 (7 bases). The CDR3: CASSVGGGGNEQYF. The DNA for the CDR3 is TGTGCCAGCAGCGTAGGAGGGGGGGGAAACGAGCAGTACTTC.